The text below deals with one T cell receptor beta chain. Trimming took off 2 bases at V and 1 base at J, with 8 bases between the two ends. The CDR3 has 14 amino acids. Germline assignment: CDR1 GTSNPN and CDR2 SVGIG (reference sequence). This sample is part of a study of shared clonotypes between healthy human individuals. This table comes from immunoSEQ multiplex PCR, and its TCRdb copy is limited to in-frame clones, with some not included. There are some 96,000 clones in the sample; around 43% occur only once, and about 15% lies in the top ten. V usage is TRBV30 and J usage is TRBJ2-2; D call uncertain. The TCR sequence derives from a middle-aged woman in good health. Some clones in this sample may be carry-over from other donors' samples. Sequencing was performed on PBMCs. CDR3 sequence reads: CAWSTGLNTGELFF. Written as DNA, the CDR3 is TGTGCCTGGAGTACCGGGTTGAACACCGGGGAGCTGTTTTTT.